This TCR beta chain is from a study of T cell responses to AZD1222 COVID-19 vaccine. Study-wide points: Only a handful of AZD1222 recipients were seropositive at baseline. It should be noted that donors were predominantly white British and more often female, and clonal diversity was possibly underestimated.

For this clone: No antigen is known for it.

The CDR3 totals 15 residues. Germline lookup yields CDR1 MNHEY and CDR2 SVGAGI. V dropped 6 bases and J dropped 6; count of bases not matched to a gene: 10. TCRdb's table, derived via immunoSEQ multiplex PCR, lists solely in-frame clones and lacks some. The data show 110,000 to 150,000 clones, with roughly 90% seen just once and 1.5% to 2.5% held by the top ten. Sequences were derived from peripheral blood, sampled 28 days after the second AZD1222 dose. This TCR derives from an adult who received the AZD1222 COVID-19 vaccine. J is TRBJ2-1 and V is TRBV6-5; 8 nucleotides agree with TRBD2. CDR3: CASRSGGSGSNEQFF. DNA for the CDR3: TGTGCCAGCAGATCCGGAGGGAGCGGGAGCAATGAGCAGTTCTTC.